This entry lists 30 T cell receptor beta chains sequenced from one sample in a study of T cells in localized non-small cell lung cancer. Assay: immunoSEQ multiplex PCR; the TCRdb copy retains only in-frame clones and omits some. The sample lists some 41,000 clones, 91% occurring once. The sequenced sample was PBMCs, obtained before any cancer treatment. These receptor sequences come from a woman between 35 and 75 years old with stage II lung adenocarcinoma.

The V gene is TRBV11-3, the J gene TRBJ1-3; no firm D call. V shed 4 bases and J shed 12 bases, with 10 bases lying between them. The CDR3 is 11 residues long. Germline V gene lookup returns CDR1 SGHNT and CDR2 YENEEA. The chain's CDR3 is CASSSYQDIYF. CDR3 coding DNA: TGTGCCAGCAGCTCTTACCAAGACATATATTTT. The whole variable domain, remainder taken from reference TRBV11-3 and TRBJ1-3, is EAGVVQSPRYKIIEKKQPVAFWCNPISGHNTLYWYLQNLGQGPELLIRYENEEAVDDSQLPKDRFSAERLKGVDSTLKIQPAELGDSAVYLCASSSYQDIYFGEGSWLTVV.

V usage is TRBV2 and J usage is TRBJ2-3; 8 bases are a match to TRBD2. With 3 bases clipped from V and 2 bases from J, the junction kept 10 bases outside the gene matches. From germline, CDR1 is SNHLY and CDR2 FYNNEI. The CDR3 is 17 amino acids. CDR3 coding DNA: TGTGCCAGCAGTGAGGCTCTACCCGGGGGGGCCACAGATACGCAGTATTTT. Its protein is CASSEALPGGATDTQYF.

The V and J genes are TRBV18 and TRBJ2-3, with 7 bases fitting TRBD1. Germline V lookup: CDR1 KGHSH, CDR2 LQKENI. The CDR3 runs 15 residues. The V segment lost 3 bases and the J segment 1 base; nucleotides outside the gene matches: 4. The DNA of the CDR3 is TGTGCCAGCTCACCTCAACAGGGGCGCACAGATACGCAGTATTTT. It codes for CASSPQQGRTDTQYF.

This clone was counted a few times. This sequence joins TRBV6-5 and TRBJ1-1; 7 bases align to TRBD1. Germline trimming cut 10 bases from V and 3 bases from J; bases unmatched to any gene: 8. The germline gives CDR1 MNHEY, CDR2 SVGAGI. CDR3 size: 13 residues. The CDR3 sequence is CANPTGSDTEAFF. In DNA, the CDR3 is TGTGCCAATCCGACAGGGTCCGACACTGAAGCTTTCTTT.

This chain connects TRBV11-3 to TRBJ2-1, with TRBD2 matching 9 bases. Looked up from germline, CDR1 is SGHNT and CDR2 is YENEEA. The CDR3 extends over 16 amino acids. After removal of 3 bases from V and 0 bases from J, the junction contained 3 bases not matched to a gene. CDR3: CASSFGRGGSYNEQFF. Written as DNA, the CDR3 is TGTGCCAGCAGCTTTGGGCGGGGGGGCTCCTACAATGAGCAGTTCTTC. Based on the CDR3 plus reference TRBV11-3 and TRBJ2-1, the full variable domain is EAGVVQSPRYKIIEKKQPVAFWCNPISGHNTLYWYLQNLGQGPELLIRYENEEAVDDSQLPKDRFSAERLKGVDSTLKIQPAELGDSAVYLCASSFGRGGSYNEQFFGPGTRLTVL.

The V gene is TRBV11-3, the J gene TRBJ2-3, with 8 nucleotides matching TRBD2. Germline V gene lookup returns CDR1 SGHNT and CDR2 YENEEA. The CDR3 totals 15 residues. J was trimmed by 3 bases and V by 5 bases; bases with no gene match: 7. The chain's CDR3 is CASSPLGGRTDTQYF. DNA of the CDR3: TGTGCCAGCAGCCCCTTGGGCGGGAGGACAGATACGCAGTATTTT.

J is TRBJ2-3 and V is TRBV7-2, with D unclear. V was clipped by 0 bases and J by 2 bases, with 3 bases between them. The germline V gene encodes CDR1 SGHTA and CDR2 FQGNSA. The CDR3 is 13 residues long. This chain's CDR3 is CASSLAPTDTQYF. The DNA for the CDR3 is TGTGCCAGCAGCTTAGCCCCCACAGATACGCAGTATTTT. Full variable domain (missing parts from reference TRBV7-2 and TRBJ2-3): GAGVSQSPSNKVTEKGKDVELRCDPISGHTALYWYRQSLGQGLEFLIYFQGNSAPDKSGLPSDRFSAERTGGSVSTLTIQRTQQEDSAVYLCASSLAPTDTQYFGPGTRLTVL.

This clone has a single count. The chain has TRBV10-3 and TRBJ1-1; tentatively, D is TRBD1 (6 bases). Per germline, CDR1 ENHRY and CDR2 SYGVKD. The V gene lost 4 bases and the J gene lost 3 bases, with 12 bases spanning the gap. The CDR3 has 14 amino acids. The CDR3 sequence: CAISAAGVDTEAFF. For the CDR3, the DNA is TGTGCCATCAGTGCAGCAGGGGTCGACACTGAAGCTTTCTTT.

The chain has TRBV5-1 and TRBJ2-2; no definite D call. Deletions cut 6 bases from V and 6 bases from J, with 18 bases between. The CDR3 is 15 residues long. CDR1 and CDR2 (germline): SGHRS, YFSETQ. The CDR3 reads CASKVRLSQAGELFF. In nucleotides, the CDR3 is TGCGCCAGCAAGGTCAGGCTCTCCCAGGCCGGGGAGCTGTTTTTT. Based on the CDR3 plus reference TRBV5-1 and TRBJ2-2, the full variable domain is KAGVTQTPRYLIKTRGQQVTLSCSPISGHRSVSWYQQTPGQGLQFLFEYFSETQRNKGNFPGRFSGRQFSNSRSEMNVSTLELGDSALYLCASKVRLSQAGELFFGEGSRLTVL.

The chain carries TRBV7-6 and TRBJ2-5, with D perhaps matching TRBD1 or TRBD2 (6 bases each). The germline V and J ends were trimmed by 5 bases and 5 bases, with 18 bases remaining between them. Per the germline V gene, CDR1 is SGHVS and CDR2 is FNYEAQ. CDR3 length: 15 amino acids. The CDR3 coding sequence is TGTGCCAGCAGCGCCTTAGGGGGGCGCGAGGAGACCCAGTACTTC. This gives the protein CASSALGGREETQYF.

The chain uses TRBV19 and TRBJ2-1; weak D call: TRBD2 (6 bases). The CDR3 length is 13 residues. Trimming cost V 4 bases and J 6 bases, with 10 bases left between them. Germline V CDR1 and CDR2: LNHDA, SQIVND (reference sequence). The CDR3: CASSTLAVNEQFF. CDR3 coding DNA: TGTGCCAGTAGTACCTTAGCGGTCAATGAGCAGTTCTTC.

In DNA form, the CDR3 reads TGTGCCAGCAGCCGAGGACAGGGTGAACAGCCCCAGCATTTT. Its protein is CASSRGQGEQPQHF. The rearrangement joins TRBV27 to TRBJ1-5; 8 bases are a match to TRBD1. CDR1 is MNHEY and CDR2 is SMNVEV in the germline V gene (reference sequence). The CDR3 has 14 amino acids. The junction had 8 bases not matched to a gene; V was cut back by 6 bases and J by 7 bases.

The chain links TRBV5-6 to TRBJ1-5; 12 nucleotides align to TRBD1. V lost 2 bases, J lost 7 bases, and 7 bases stayed unmatched. The length of the CDR3 is 16 residues. Germline V gene data show CDR1 as SGHDT and CDR2 as YYEEEE. The chain's CDR3 is CASSLGTGGRGQPQHF. As DNA, the CDR3 is TGTGCCAGCAGCTTAGGGACAGGGGGCAGGGGGCAGCCCCAGCATTTT.

The J gene is TRBJ2-1, the V gene TRBV5-6; no clear D gene. The CDR3 consists of 13 residues. Trimming stripped 2 bases from V and 7 bases from J, with 10 bases between. From germline, CDR1 is SGHDT and CDR2 YYEEEE. The CDR3 is CASSLVWGNEQFF. CDR3 coding DNA: TGTGCCAGCAGCTTAGTGTGGGGAAATGAGCAGTTCTTC.

This clone was seen more than once but under ten times. This sequence joins TRBV19 and TRBJ1-5; no clear D gene. V was shortened by 7 bases and J by 7 bases, with 17 bases between the two germline ends. The CDR3 extends over 14 amino acids. The germline V gene has CDR1 LNHDA and CDR2 SQIVND (reference sequence). CDR3 amino acids: CASKRGSARQPQHF. CDR3 sequence (DNA): TGTGCCAGTAAACGAGGGTCGGCGCGGCAGCCCCAGCATTTT.

This sequence joins TRBV2 and TRBJ2-5; the D gene could be TRBD1 or TRBD2 (7 bases each). Trimming took off 7 bases at V and 2 bases at J, with 20 bases between the two ends. The germline V gene encodes CDR1 SNHLY and CDR2 FYNNEI. The CDR3 has 16 amino acids. This CDR3 is CASTEGAAGEQETQYF. The CDR3 coding sequence is TGTGCCAGCACTGAGGGGGCTGCGGGAGAACAAGAGACCCAGTACTTC.

This chain joins TRBV2 and TRBJ2-1; D is ambiguous. CDR1 and CDR2 (germline): SNHLY, FYNNEI. This CDR3 contains 14 residues. V was cut by 7 bases and J by 5 bases, with 15 bases left in between. For the CDR3, the DNA is TGTGCCAGCAAGGCGAGCGCGAACAACAATGAGCAGTTCTTC. Amino acid sequence: CASKASANNNEQFF.

V gene TRBV27 combines with J gene TRBJ2-3; D gene unclear. There are 14 residues in the CDR3. Per germline, CDR1 MNHEY and CDR2 SMNVEV (reference sequence). V lost 4 bases and J 2 bases, leaving 10 bases between the germline ends. The CDR3 region has the DNA TGTGCCAGCAGTTCTGTGGGATACACAGATACGCAGTATTTT. Its translation: CASSSVGYTDTQYF.

The CDR3 DNA sequence: TGTGCCAGCAGCCCAGGGGGGGGCGGGCAGCCCCAGCATTTT. It translates to CASSPGGGGQPQHF. V and J are TRBV28 and TRBJ1-5, with 7 bases fitting TRBD1. CDR3 length: 14 residues. Germline-derived CDR1 and CDR2 are MDHEN and SYDVKM. Trimming cost V 6 bases and J 7 bases; bases outside gene matches: 9. The variable domain in full, with the rest retrieved from reference TRBV28 and TRBJ1-5, is DVKVTQSSRYLVKRTGEKVFLECVQDMDHENMFWYRQDPGLGLRLIYFSYDVKMKEKGDIPEGYSVSREKKERFSLILESASTNQTSMYLCASSPGGGGQPQHFGDGTRLSIL.

The V call is TRBV11-2, the J call TRBJ2-7; 7 bases map to TRBD1. Germline CDR1 reads SGHAT; CDR2 reads FQNNGV. V gave up 5 bases and J gave up 0 bases; unmatched junction bases: 10. This CDR3 contains 16 residues. The CDR3 region is CASSPQQGTDSYEQYF. The CDR3 DNA reads TGTGCCAGCAGCCCACAACAGGGGACAGACTCCTACGAGCAGTACTTC. Combining the CDR3 with reference TRBV11-2 and TRBJ2-7 gives the whole variable domain EAGVAQSPRYKIIEKRQSVAFWCNPISGHATLYWYQQILGQGPKLLIQFQNNGVVDDSQLPKDRFSAERLKGVDSTLKIQPAKLEDSAVYLCASSPQQGTDSYEQYFGPGTRLTVT.

The chain is built from TRBV28 and TRBJ2-1; D uncertain. In germline, CDR1 is MDHEN, CDR2 SYDVKM. The CDR3 covers 16 residues. The V gene lost 6 bases and the J gene lost 9 bases, with 24 bases spanning the gap. CDR3 sequence (DNA): TGTGCCAGCAGCCCGTTCGAAGGGTATTGGGCCAGTGAGCAGTTCTTC. Its protein product is CASSPFEGYWASEQFF.

The rearrangement links TRBV25-1 to TRBJ2-3; TRBD2 aligns across 12 bases. Germline CDR1 and CDR2: MGHDK and SYGVNS. The CDR3 loop spans 17 amino acids. Germline trimming cut 2 bases from V and 5 bases from J; bases unmatched to any gene: 8. The CDR3 here is CASSEGLAGLFGDTQYF. The CDR3 nucleotides are TGTGCCAGCAGTGAAGGACTAGCGGGGTTATTTGGAGATACGCAGTATTTT.

V gene TRBV7-6 combines with J gene TRBJ1-6, with no clear D. The V gene lost 2 bases and the J gene lost 0 bases, with 5 bases spanning the gap. From germline, CDR1 is SGHVS and CDR2 FNYEAQ. The CDR3 spans 15 residues. CDR3 amino acids: CASSLTSSYNSPLHF. As DNA, the CDR3 is TGTGCCAGCAGCTTAACAAGCTCCTATAATTCACCCCTCCACTTT.

This clone is a singleton in its sample. As DNA, the CDR3 is TGCAGCGTTGGACAGTTTTCCTACGAGCAGTACTTC. Protein product: CSVGQFSYEQYF. The V and J genes are TRBV29-1 and TRBJ2-7, with D possibly matching TRBD1 (5 bases). V was trimmed by 4 bases and J by 1 base, leaving 8 bases between them. CDR1 and CDR2 from the germline V gene are SQVTM and ANQGSEA. The CDR3 runs 12 residues.

The chain's CDR3 is CASSPDRSRGTNEKLFF. CDR3 in DNA: TGTGCCAGCTCACCTGACAGGTCCCGGGGGACTAATGAAAAACTGTTTTTT. The V and J genes are TRBV18 and TRBJ1-4, with D possibly being TRBD1 (6 bases). Germline lookup yields CDR1 KGHSH and CDR2 LQKENI. The CDR3 has 17 amino acids. V lost 3 bases and J 2 bases, leaving 16 bases between the germline ends.

The chain uses TRBV7-2 and TRBJ2-1; 8 positions agree with TRBD2. V gave up 0 bases and J gave up 4 bases; unmatched junction bases: 2. Germline V lookup: CDR1 SGHTA, CDR2 FQGNSA. CDR3 length equals 15 residues. The CDR3 sequence: CASSLASGGYNEQFF. Written as DNA, the CDR3 is TGTGCCAGCAGCTTAGCTTCGGGGGGGTACAATGAGCAGTTCTTC.

This clone was seen only once. V is TRBV9 and J is TRBJ1-5; possibly TRBD1 for D (6 bases). Trimming removed 0 bases from V and 4 bases from J, with 11 bases in between. The V gene's germline CDR1 is SGDLS and CDR2 YYNGEE. The CDR3 contains 15 residues. The CDR3 loop reads CASSVEGGENQPQHF. The CDR3 region has the DNA TGTGCCAGCAGCGTAGAAGGGGGGGAGAATCAGCCCCAGCATTTT. Filled out from reference TRBV9 and TRBJ1-5, the complete variable domain reads DSGVTQTPKHLITATGQRVTLRCSPRSGDLSVYWYQQSLDQGLQFLIQYYNGEERAKGNILERFSAQQFPDLHSELNLSSLELGDSALYFCASSVEGGENQPQHFGDGTRLSIL.

The rearrangement joins TRBV28 to TRBJ2-7; D uncertain. The V and J ends lost 2 bases and 0 bases respectively, with 5 bases between them. CDR1 and CDR2 (germline): MDHEN, SYDVKM. The CDR3 contains 13 residues. The CDR3 protein is CASSLVGSYEQYF. The CDR3 nucleotides read TGTGCCAGCAGTTTAGTCGGCTCCTACGAGCAGTACTTC. The full variable domain, rest sourced from reference TRBV28 and TRBJ2-7, is DVKVTQSSRYLVKRTGEKVFLECVQDMDHENMFWYRQDPGLGLRLIYFSYDVKMKEKGDIPEGYSVSREKKERFSLILESASTNQTSMYLCASSLVGSYEQYFGPGTRLTVT.

This chain connects TRBV18 to TRBJ2-3, with a possible D match to TRBD2 (5 bases). Trimming took off 5 bases at V and 1 base at J, with 16 bases between the two ends. From germline, CDR1 is KGHSH and CDR2 LQKENI. CDR3 length equals 16 residues. The CDR3 spells CASSSSRSSGTDTQYF. Written as DNA, the CDR3 is TGTGCCAGCTCATCCTCCCGAAGTAGCGGCACAGATACGCAGTATTTT.

The chain uses TRBV6-5 and TRBJ1-2; 7 bases match TRBD1. The CDR3 is made up of 13 amino acids. V was clipped by 4 bases and J by 3 bases; unmatched bases: 2. CDR1 MNHEY and CDR2 SVGAGI come from the germline V gene. CDR3 sequence reads: CASSSGGHYGYTF. The CDR3 DNA sequence: TGTGCCAGCAGTTCAGGGGGTCACTATGGCTACACCTTC.